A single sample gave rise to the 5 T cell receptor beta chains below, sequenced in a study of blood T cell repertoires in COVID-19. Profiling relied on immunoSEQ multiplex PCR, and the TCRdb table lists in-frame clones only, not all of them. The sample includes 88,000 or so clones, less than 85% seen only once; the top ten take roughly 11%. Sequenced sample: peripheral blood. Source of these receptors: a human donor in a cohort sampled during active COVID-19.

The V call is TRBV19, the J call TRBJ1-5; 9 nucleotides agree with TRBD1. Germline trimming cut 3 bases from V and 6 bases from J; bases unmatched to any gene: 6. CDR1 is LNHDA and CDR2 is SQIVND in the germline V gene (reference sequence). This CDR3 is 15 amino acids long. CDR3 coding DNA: TGTGCCAGTAGTATCATTCGGACAGGGGCTCAGCCCCAGCATTTT. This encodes CASSIIRTGAQPQHF.

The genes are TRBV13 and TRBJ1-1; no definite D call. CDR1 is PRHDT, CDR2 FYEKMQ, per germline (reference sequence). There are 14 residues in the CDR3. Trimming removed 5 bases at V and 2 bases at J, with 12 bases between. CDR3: CASSALATNTEAFF. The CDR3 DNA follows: TGTGCCAGCAGCGCACTAGCTACAAACACTGAAGCTTTCTTT.

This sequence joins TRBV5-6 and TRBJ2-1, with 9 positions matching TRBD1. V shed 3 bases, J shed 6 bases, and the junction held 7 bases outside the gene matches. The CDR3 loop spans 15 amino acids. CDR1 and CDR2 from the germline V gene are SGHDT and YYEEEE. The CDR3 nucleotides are TGTGCCAGCAGCTCTCGGGGACAGGGTTCCAATGAGCAGTTCTTC. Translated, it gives CASSSRGQGSNEQFF.

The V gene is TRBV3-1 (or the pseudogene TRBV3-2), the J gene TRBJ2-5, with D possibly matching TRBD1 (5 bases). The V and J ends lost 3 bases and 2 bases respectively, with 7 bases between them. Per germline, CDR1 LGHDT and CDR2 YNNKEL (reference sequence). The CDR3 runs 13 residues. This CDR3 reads CASSHRVQETQYF. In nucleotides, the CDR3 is TGTGCCAGCAGCCACAGGGTGCAAGAGACCCAGTACTTC.

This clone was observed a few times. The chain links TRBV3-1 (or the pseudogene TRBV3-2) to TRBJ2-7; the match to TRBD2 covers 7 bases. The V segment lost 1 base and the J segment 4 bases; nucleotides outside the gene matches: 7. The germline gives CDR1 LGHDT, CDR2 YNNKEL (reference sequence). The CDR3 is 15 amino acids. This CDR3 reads CASSQGDYGAYEQYF. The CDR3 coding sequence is TGTGCCAGCAGCCAAGGGGACTATGGCGCATACGAGCAGTACTTC.